The sequence of this T cell receptor (beta chain) was determined in a study of blood T cell repertoires in COVID-19. Germline CDR1 MNHEY, CDR2 SVGAGI. This CDR3 has 15 residues. V shed 6 bases, J shed 0 bases, and the junction held 6 bases outside the gene matches. Participants had their cohort set by participant-reported clinical history. Per the original methods: Estimation of nucleated cell counts was performed using reference gene primer amplification. TCRdb keeps only in-frame clones here, not all; method: immunoSEQ multiplex PCR. V and J calls and clone size are those listed in that table; D and trimming were worked out from the DNA. The sample includes 140,000 to 150,000 clones, 70% to 90% of them seen just once.

The TCR was taken from a woman in her forties or fifties with acute COVID-19. The sample taken for sequencing was PBMCs or T cells enriched from blood (not recorded which). V gene TRBV6-5 combines with J gene TRBJ1-1, with 8 bases that match TRBD1. This chain's CDR3 is CASRLQGAMNTEAFF. CDR3 coding DNA: TGTGCCAGCAGATTGCAGGGGGCAATGAACACTGAAGCTTTCTTT.